This entry lists 21 T cell receptor beta chains sequenced from one sample in a study of T cell changes during pregnancy in multiple sclerosis. This table comes from immunoSEQ multiplex PCR, and its TCRdb copy is limited to in-frame clones, with some not included. The sample gives around 31,000 clones, approximately 94% of which show up once; 0.41% is in the top ten. The sample in question was CD4+ T cells from peripheral blood mononuclear cells, obtained in the second trimester of pregnancy. Receptor source: a female donor with multiple sclerosis, enrolled in a pregnancy study.

The chain has TRBV10-3 and TRBJ1-1, with no clear D. V lost 2 bases and J 1 base, leaving 14 bases between the germline ends. The germline gives CDR1 ENHRY, CDR2 SYGVKD. This CDR3 region has 16 residues. Here the CDR3 DNA reads TGTGCCATCAGTGAGACGGGTCAAATTTGGAACACTGAAGCTTTCTTT. This encodes CAISETGQIWNTEAFF.

The genes are TRBV29-1 and TRBJ2-1; D is unresolved. The V end lost 5 bases, the J end lost 7 bases, and 12 bases lay between the germline ends. The germline gives CDR1 SQVTM, CDR2 ANQGSEA. This CDR3 has 12 amino acids. The CDR3 region has the DNA TGCAGCGTTAAGGTTAGCTTTAATGAGCAGTTCTTC. Protein product: CSVKVSFNEQFF.

This clone turned up a few times. The V call is TRBV28, the J call TRBJ2-5, with TRBD1 matching 10 bases. With V trimmed by 6 bases and J by 1 base, 5 bases remained unmatched. The CDR3 totals 15 residues. Germline V gene data show CDR1 as MDHEN and CDR2 as SYDVKM. The CDR3 sequence: CASSLTGGGQETQYF. CDR3 nucleotide sequence: TGTGCCAGCAGCCTGACAGGGGGCGGCCAAGAGACCCAGTACTTC.

The V gene is TRBV5-1, the J gene TRBJ1-1; no firm D call. Germline lookup yields CDR1 SGHRS and CDR2 YFSETQ. The CDR3 runs to 13 residues. The ends were cut back, 1 base at V and 2 bases at J, with 6 bases in the middle. CDR3 DNA: TGCGCCAGCAGCTTGTGGGCAAACACTGAAGCTTTCTTT. This encodes CASSLWANTEAFF.

The V gene is TRBV28, the J gene TRBJ2-1; 9 bases match TRBD2. The CDR3 consists of 16 residues. CDR1 and CDR2 (germline): MDHEN, SYDVKM. With V trimmed by 5 bases and J by 7 bases, 12 bases remained unmatched. The CDR3, as DNA: TGTGCCAGCAGTCCGTGGGGTAGCGGGAGTCAAAATGAGCAGTTCTTC. Translated, it gives CASSPWGSGSQNEQFF. Full variable domain (remainder filled in from reference TRBV28 and TRBJ2-1): DVKVTQSSRYLVKRTGEKVFLECVQDMDHENMFWYRQDPGLGLRLIYFSYDVKMKEKGDIPEGYSVSREKKERFSLILESASTNQTSMYLCASSPWGSGSQNEQFFGPGTRLTVL.

The chain uses TRBV30 and TRBJ2-3; 9 positions match TRBD1. CDR3 length equals 13 residues. With 5 bases clipped from V and 6 bases from J, the junction kept 6 bases outside the gene matches. Germline V gene lookup returns CDR1 GTSNPN and CDR2 SVGIG (reference sequence). The CDR3 region has the DNA TGTGCCTGGGGACAGGGGAGTTGGGATACGCAGTATTTT. Translated: CAWGQGSWDTQYF.

V gene TRBV23-1 combines with J gene TRBJ2-5, with no clear D. TRBV23-1 is placed among ORFs of uncertain function. V gave up 0 bases and J gave up 0 bases, with 5 bases separating them. This CDR3 has 14 residues. The CDR3 DNA sequence: TGCGCCAGCAGTCAATCGCGCAACCAAGAGACCCAGTACTTC. Its translation is CASSQSRNQETQYF.

The chain carries TRBV9 and TRBJ1-3; TRBD1 agrees at 9 bases. The CDR3 contains 17 residues. The germline gives CDR1 SGDLS, CDR2 YYNGEE. Unmatched junction bases numbered 7, after V lost 3 bases and J lost 0 bases. CDR3 protein: CASSAGQGPLSGNTIYF. The DNA for the CDR3 is TGTGCCAGCAGCGCAGGACAGGGGCCTCTCTCTGGAAACACCATATATTTT. The full variable domain, in which reference TRBV9 and TRBJ1-3 provide the parts outside the CDR3, is DSGVTQTPKHLITATGQRVTLRCSPRSGDLSVYWYQQSLDQGLQFLIQYYNGEERAKGNILERFSAQQFPDLHSELNLSSLELGDSALYFCASSAGQGPLSGNTIYFGEGSWLTVV.

The chain combines TRBV5-1 with TRBJ2-7, with 9 bases lining up with TRBD2. Germline CDR1 SGHRS, CDR2 YFSETQ. Losses at the gene ends were 5 bases for V and 4 bases for J; bases not matched to a gene: 4. The CDR3 runs to 13 residues. The CDR3 here is CASSSGGRYEQYF. CDR3 in DNA: TGCGCCAGCAGTAGCGGGGGCCGTTACGAGCAGTACTTC.

This chain joins TRBV5-1 and TRBJ1-1, with TRBD1 as a possible D gene (5 bases). The V end was cut by 0 bases, the J end by 2 bases, with 11 bases between. The CDR3 length is 15 residues. The germline CDR1 and CDR2 sequences are SGHRS and YFSETQ. CDR3 amino acids: CASSLGFGANTEAFF. The DNA of the CDR3 is TGCGCCAGCAGCTTGGGCTTTGGGGCCAACACTGAAGCTTTCTTT.

This sequence joins TRBV5-5 and TRBJ2-2; D is possibly TRBD1 (7 bases). This CDR3 comprises 15 residues. Germline lookup yields CDR1 SGHKS and CDR2 YYEKEE (reference sequence). The germline V and J ends were trimmed by 0 bases and 4 bases, with 10 bases remaining between them. CDR3 loop: CASSLGQGGTGELFF. CDR3 nucleotides: TGTGCCAGCAGCTTGGGGCAGGGGGGCACCGGGGAGCTGTTTTTT.

The chain joins TRBV11-3 to TRBJ2-2, with a tentative D call TRBD1 (5 bases). Trimming stripped 4 bases from V and 4 bases from J, with 7 bases between. The CDR3 totals 13 residues. Per the germline V gene, CDR1 is SGHNT and CDR2 is YENEEA. Here the CDR3 reads CASSSQGTGELFF. The CDR3 nucleotides read TGTGCCAGCAGCTCCCAGGGCACCGGGGAGCTGTTTTTT.

This clone was observed a single time. The V call is TRBV30, the J call TRBJ1-2; D not resolved. V gave up 4 bases and J gave up 8 bases, with 11 bases separating them. CDR1 and CDR2 from the germline V gene are GTSNPN and SVGIG (reference sequence). CDR3 length: 11 residues. CDR3 amino acids: CAWTDLGGYTF. DNA of the CDR3: TGTGCCTGGACGGACTTGGGGGGCTACACCTTC.

The chain has TRBV27 and TRBJ2-5; 8 bases match TRBD1. The CDR3 contains 13 residues. The V segment lost 6 bases and the J segment 5 bases; nucleotides outside the gene matches: 5. Per germline, CDR1 MNHEY and CDR2 SMNVEV (reference sequence). The CDR3 sequence: CASSGTGRETQYF. As DNA, the CDR3 is TGTGCCAGCAGCGGGACAGGCCGGGAGACCCAGTACTTC.

The chain has TRBV7-9 and TRBJ2-7, with a weak D call TRBD1 (6 bases). This CDR3 spans 15 amino acids. V lost 5 bases and J 11 bases, leaving 25 bases between the germline ends. Per germline, CDR1 SEHNR and CDR2 FQNEAQ (reference sequence). The CDR3 DNA reads TGTGCCAGCAGCATTTCGCGGTCGACAGGATCTTCTAAGTACTTC. Protein sequence: CASSISRSTGSSKYF.

The rearrangement links TRBV30 to TRBJ1-4, with 10 bases fitting TRBD1. The V segment lost 2 bases and the J segment 7 bases; nucleotides outside the gene matches: 10. Germline loops: CDR1 GTSNPN, CDR2 SVGIG (reference sequence). CDR3 length equals 16 residues. Here the CDR3 reads CAWSYGQGDSGEKLFF. CDR3 sequence (DNA): TGTGCCTGGAGTTATGGACAGGGGGATAGCGGTGAAAAACTGTTTTTT. Complete variable domain (other parts from reference TRBV30 and TRBJ1-4): SQTIHQWPATLVQPVGSPLSLECTVEGTSNPNLYWYRQAAGRGLQLLFYSVGIGQISSEVPQNLSASRPQDRQFILSSKKLLLSDSGFYLCAWSYGQGDSGEKLFFGSGTQLSVL.

This clone has a handful of counts. The V call is TRBV5-4, the J call TRBJ2-1, with D possibly TRBD2 on 6 matching bases. The CDR3 is 15 amino acids. In germline, CDR1 is SGHNT, CDR2 YYREEE (reference sequence). Deletions cut 7 bases from V and 6 bases from J, with 20 bases between. CDR3 region: CASRHDNGRLNEQFF. DNA for the CDR3: TGTGCCAGCCGTCACGACAACGGGAGACTCAATGAGCAGTTCTTC. The full variable domain, in which reference TRBV5-4 and TRBJ2-1 provide the parts outside the CDR3, is ETGVTQSPTHLIKTRGQQVTLRCSSQSGHNTVSWYQQALGQGPQFIFQYYREEENGRGNFPPRFSGLQFPNYSSELNVNALELDDSALYLCASRHDNGRLNEQFFGPGTRLTVL.

The V and J genes are TRBV5-1 and TRBJ1-1; 8 bases fit TRBD1. The CDR3 is made up of 14 amino acids. Per germline, CDR1 SGHRS and CDR2 YFSETQ. The junction had 7 bases not matched to a gene; V was cut back by 7 bases and J by 2 bases. For the CDR3, the DNA is TGCGCCAGCGCTCCCAGGGGGCGTAACACTGAAGCTTTCTTT. This sequence encodes CASAPRGRNTEAFF.

The chain employs TRBV21-1 and TRBJ1-3; the DNA was not compared with TRBD1, the D call given in the table. TRBV21-1 is a pseudogene. The CDR3 covers 17 residues. In nucleotides, the CDR3 is TGTGCCAACCACGTTACGGACAATAAACTCTCTGGAAACACCATATATTTT. Encoded protein: CANHVTDNKLSGNTIYF.

The V and J genes are TRBV7-2 and TRBJ1-2; TRBD1 is a possible D gene (5 bases). The V gene's germline CDR1 is SGHTA and CDR2 FQGNSA. The V and J ends lost 1 base and 4 bases respectively, with 10 bases between them. The CDR3 is 14 residues long. The CDR3 DNA reads as TGTGCCAGCAGCTTAGAACCCGGGGGCTATGGCTACACCTTC. This gives the protein CASSLEPGGYGYTF.

This clone has only one observation. This rearrangement joins TRBV4-1 to TRBJ2-7, with 9 bases matching TRBD2. CDR1 is MGHRA and CDR2 is YSYEKL in the germline V gene. J lost 5 bases, V lost 3 bases, and 14 bases had no gene match. The CDR3 totals 17 residues. The CDR3 is CASSHLGGLAGNHEQYF. The CDR3 region has the DNA TGCGCCAGCAGCCACTTGGGAGGCCTAGCGGGAAATCACGAGCAGTACTTC.